The 22 T cell receptor beta chains below were found in one sample sequenced in a study of early T cells in non-severe SARS-CoV-2 infection. TCRdb independently ran MiXCR on the 5' RACE reads; one entry per CDR3 protein. The sample gives approximately 66,000 distinct CDR3 sequences, 13% of which show up once; about 5% is in the top ten. Input material: whole blood. These receptors were obtained from an adult who was a healthcare worker with PCR-confirmed SARS-CoV-2 infection or an uninfected control (not recorded which).

This clonotype has just a few counts. The J gene is TRBJ2-7, the V gene TRBV7-8; weak D call: TRBD2 (6 bases). Per the germline V gene, CDR1 is SGHVS and CDR2 is FQNEAQ. Trimming removed 2 bases at V and 0 bases at J, with 11 bases between. The CDR3 runs 15 residues. Written as DNA, the CDR3 is TGTGCCAGCAGCTTATTCCGGGGGAGCTCCTACGAGCAGTACTTC. Translated, it gives CASSLFRGSSYEQYF.

There are many counts of this clonotype. The chain is built from TRBV7-6 and TRBJ2-5; D may be TRBD1 (6 bases). V lost 1 base to trimming and J lost 3 bases, with 15 bases between them. This CDR3 region has 16 residues. Germline V gives CDR1 SGHVS, CDR2 FNYEAQ. Here the CDR3 reads CASSLGPQGSEETQYF. DNA for the CDR3: TGTGCCAGCAGCTTAGGACCTCAGGGGAGTGAAGAGACCCAGTACTTC.

This clonotype was counted only a few times. CDR3 DNA sequence: TGCAGCGCCAGACAGGGGAACACTGAAGCTTTCTTT. Amino acid sequence: CSARQGNTEAFF. The chain carries TRBV29-1 and TRBJ1-1; 7 bases align to TRBD1. Trimming cost V 7 bases and J 1 base; bases outside gene matches: 3. This CDR3 contains 12 residues. Germline V gene sequence: CDR1 SQVTM, CDR2 ANQGSEA.

This clonotype was seen many times. The chain is built from TRBV20-1 and TRBJ2-1; 8 bases fit TRBD2. V lost 3 bases and J lost 7; bases outside the gene matches: 8. Germline V CDR1 and CDR2: DFQATT, SNEGSKA (reference sequence). The CDR3 is 14 residues long. The CDR3 DNA reads TGCAGTGCTAGGCGGGGACTAGTGGGGAATGAGCAGTTCTTC. Translation gives CSARRGLVGNEQFF.

At least ten counts were recorded for this clonotype. The chain combines TRBV7-2 with TRBJ2-7; no reliable D call. V lost 1 base, J lost 0 bases, and 4 bases lay in between. This CDR3 is built from 13 residues. Germline-derived CDR1 and CDR2 are SGHTA and FQGNSA. CDR3 DNA: TGTGCCAGCAGCTTAGGGTACTCCTACGAGCAGTACTTC. This translates into CASSLGYSYEQYF.

This clonotype was seen more than once but under ten times. The gene calls are TRBV28 and TRBJ1-5; D ambiguous. The V and J ends lost 6 bases and 1 base respectively, with 7 bases between them. Germline V gene sequence: CDR1 MDHEN, CDR2 SYDVKM. The CDR3 runs 13 residues. CDR3 sequence reads: CASRSDSNQPQHF. CDR3 in DNA: TGTGCCAGCAGGTCGGACAGCAATCAGCCCCAGCATTTT.

This clonotype was seen many times. The chain uses TRBV4-2 and TRBJ2-2; D gene unclear. Trimming removed 0 bases at V and 1 base at J, with 6 bases between. This CDR3 comprises 15 residues. Per germline, CDR1 LGHNA and CDR2 YNFKEQ. CDR3 nucleotides: TGTGCCAGCAGCCAAGAGGATCAGAACACCGGGGAGCTGTTTTTT. Translating gives CASSQEDQNTGELFF.

This clonotype showed up just a few times. One end of the junction fails to match germline, which may point to a read error. This chain links TRBV12-3 or TRBV12-4 with TRBJ2-1, with 9 bases matching TRBD2. This CDR3 is 15 amino acids long. The CDR3 spells CASSIAGAQMDEQFF. Written as DNA, the CDR3 is TGTGCCAGCAGTATAGCGGGAGCCCAGATGGATGAGCAGTTCTTC.

This clonotype was observed at least ten times. The chain employs TRBV4-1 and TRBJ2-3, with 11 bases identical to TRBD2. V was clipped by 4 bases and J by 4 bases; unmatched bases: 16. This CDR3 is 19 amino acids long. Germline CDR1 and CDR2: MGHRA and YSYEKL. In nucleotides, the CDR3 is TGCGCCAGCAGCCCATGGCGCGGTAGCGGGAGGGCCGCGGCAGATACGCAGTATTTT. Translated: CASSPWRGSGRAAADTQYF.

This clonotype was counted ten times or more. The chain employs TRBV2 and TRBJ1-1, with D unresolved. Trimming took off 5 bases at V and 1 base at J, with 11 bases between the two ends. Germline CDR1 SNHLY, CDR2 FYNNEI. This CDR3 has 14 residues. CDR3 sequence reads: CASSSRTGNTEAFF. The CDR3 DNA reads as TGTGCCAGCAGTTCCCGGACGGGGAACACTGAAGCTTTCTTT.

V usage is TRBV30 and J usage is TRBJ1-1; D ambiguous. The CDR3 consists of 14 residues. Trimming took off 0 bases at V and 1 base at J, with 9 bases between the two ends. Germline lookup yields CDR1 GTSNPN and CDR2 SVGIG (reference sequence). The CDR3 sequence: CAWSVGQTNTEAFF. DNA for the CDR3: TGTGCCTGGAGTGTAGGGCAGACGAACACTGAAGCTTTCTTT.

V gene TRBV19 combines with J gene TRBJ2-3, with unresolved D. Trimming took 0 bases from V and 2 from J, leaving 9 bases between them. The CDR3 totals 15 residues. The germline CDR1 and CDR2 sequences are LNHDA and SQIVND (reference sequence). CDR3 coding DNA: TGTGCCAGTAGTATAGACAGCCCTGCCACAGATACGCAGTATTTT. It codes for CASSIDSPATDTQYF.

Of note for this clonotype: A far larger clone differs by one base, so this is likely a read error. This chain uses TRBV7-9 with TRBJ2-7; no clear D. The CDR3 has 11 residues. Germline V CDR1 and CDR2: SEHNR, FQNEAQ (reference sequence). CDR3 DNA sequence: TGTGCCAGCAGCCTCTCCCACGAGCAGTACTTC. Protein sequence: CASSLSHEQYF.

This clonotype was recorded a few times. This chain uses TRBV7-6 with TRBJ1-1, with 8 bases fitting TRBD1. Germline V gives CDR1 SGHVS, CDR2 FNYEAQ. CDR3 length: 15 amino acids. The V segment lost 5 bases and the J segment 4 bases; nucleotides outside the gene matches: 9. CDR3: CASSQAPQGVTEAFF. The DNA of the CDR3 is TGTGCCAGCAGCCAGGCCCCACAGGGGGTCACTGAAGCTTTCTTT. Using reference TRBV7-6 and TRBJ1-1 for the parts outside the CDR3, the full variable domain is GAGVSQSPRYKVTKRGQDVALRCDPISGHVSLYWYRQALGQGPEFLTYFNYEAQQDKSGLPNDRFSAERPEGSISTLTIQRTEQRDSAMYRCASSQAPQGVTEAFFGQGTRLTVV.

J is TRBJ2-6 and V is TRBV20-1; D is uncertain. The CDR3 has 14 amino acids. Per germline, CDR1 DFQATT and CDR2 SNEGSKA (reference sequence). Trimming took 6 bases from V and 3 from J, leaving 12 bases between them. This CDR3 reads CSALVGDGANVLTF. The CDR3, as DNA: TGCAGTGCCCTGGTCGGTGATGGGGCCAACGTCCTGACTTTC.

This clonotype was counted ten times or more. This CDR3 reads CASSPRNSQENTEAFF. CDR3 nucleotide sequence: TGTGCCAGCTCACCAAGGAACAGCCAGGAGAACACTGAAGCTTTCTTT. V gene TRBV18 combines with J gene TRBJ1-1; no firm D call. This CDR3 has 16 residues. Per germline, CDR1 KGHSH and CDR2 LQKENI. V was trimmed by 2 bases and J by 1 base, leaving 14 bases between them.

This clonotype was seen many times. The V call is TRBV24-1, the J call TRBJ2-7; D not certain. V dropped 8 bases and J dropped 2 bases, with 6 bases sitting between them. Germline V gene lookup returns CDR1 KGHDR and CDR2 SFDVKD. The length of the CDR3 is 11 residues. The CDR3 nucleotides are TGTGCCACCACTTACCCCTACGAGCAGTACTTC. It encodes CATTYPYEQYF.

Comments on this clonotype: This clone may be a read error of a much larger clone one base away. The rearrangement links TRBV7-3 to TRBJ2-3; D not certain. V shed 3 bases and J shed 0 bases, with 7 bases lying between them. The CDR3 is made up of 14 amino acids. Germline V gene sequence: CDR1 SGHTA, CDR2 FQGTGA. CDR3 in amino acids: CASSLAASTDTQYF. In nucleotides, the CDR3 is TGTGCCAGCAGCTTGGCGGCCAGCACAGATACGCAGTATTTT.

This clonotype has ten or more counts. V is TRBV29-1 and J is TRBJ1-1; D might be TRBD1 (6 bases). Germline lookup yields CDR1 SQVTM and CDR2 ANQGSEA. The CDR3 contains 13 residues. V was cut by 4 bases and J by 4 bases, with 13 bases left in between. DNA for the CDR3: TGCAGCGTTGTTTCACAGGGCGGCACTGAAGCTTTCTTT. The encoded protein is CSVVSQGGTEAFF.

CDR3 residues: CASSFSYTDTQYF. CDR3 coding DNA: TGTGCCAGCAGCTTTTCTTACACAGATACGCAGTATTTT. This rearrangement joins TRBV7-2 to TRBJ2-3; D unclear. V shed 3 bases and J shed 2 bases, with 6 bases lying between them. The CDR3 has 13 residues. CDR1 is SGHTA and CDR2 is FQGNSA in the germline V gene.

This clonotype was detected a few times. The chain couples TRBV5-1 to TRBJ1-5; tentatively, D is TRBD1 (5 bases). Germline V lookup: CDR1 SGHRS, CDR2 YFSETQ. The CDR3 is made up of 14 amino acids. Trimming stripped 4 bases from V and 3 bases from J, with 11 bases between. DNA for the CDR3: TGCGCCAGCAGCGTGGGGGGTTACAATCAGCCCCAGCATTTT. Translated: CASSVGGYNQPQHF.

This clonotype has a count of ten or more. V and J are TRBV29-1 and TRBJ2-2; the match to TRBD2 covers 7 bases. CDR3 length: 13 amino acids. The germline V gene encodes CDR1 SQVTM and CDR2 ANQGSEA. After removal of 4 bases from V and 5 bases from J, the junction contained 4 bases not matched to a gene. The CDR3 DNA reads as TGCAGCGTTGGCGGGGGAATGACCGGGGAGCTGTTTTTT. The encoded protein is CSVGGGMTGELFF.